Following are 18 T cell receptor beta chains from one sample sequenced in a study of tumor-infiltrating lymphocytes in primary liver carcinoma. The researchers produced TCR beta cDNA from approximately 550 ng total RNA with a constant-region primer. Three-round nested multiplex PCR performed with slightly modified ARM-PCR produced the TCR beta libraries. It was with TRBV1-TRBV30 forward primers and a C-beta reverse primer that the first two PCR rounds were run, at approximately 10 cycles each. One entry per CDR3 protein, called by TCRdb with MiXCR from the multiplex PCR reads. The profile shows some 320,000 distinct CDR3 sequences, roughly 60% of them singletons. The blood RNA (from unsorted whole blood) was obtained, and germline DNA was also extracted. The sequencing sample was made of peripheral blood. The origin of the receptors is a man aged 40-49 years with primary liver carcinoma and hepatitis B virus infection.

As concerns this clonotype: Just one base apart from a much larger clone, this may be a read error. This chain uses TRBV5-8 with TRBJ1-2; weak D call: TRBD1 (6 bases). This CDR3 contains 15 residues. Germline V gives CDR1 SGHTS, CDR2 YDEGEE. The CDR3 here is CASSPGQNGVYDYTF. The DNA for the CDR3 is TGTGCCAGCAGCCCGGGACAAAACGGCGTCTATGACTACACCTTC.

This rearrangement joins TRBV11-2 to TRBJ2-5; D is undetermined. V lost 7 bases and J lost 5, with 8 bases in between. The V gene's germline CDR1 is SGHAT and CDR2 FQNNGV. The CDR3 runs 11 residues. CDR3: CASNSLETQYF. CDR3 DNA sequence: TGTGCCAGCAACTCGTTGGAGACCCAGTACTTC.

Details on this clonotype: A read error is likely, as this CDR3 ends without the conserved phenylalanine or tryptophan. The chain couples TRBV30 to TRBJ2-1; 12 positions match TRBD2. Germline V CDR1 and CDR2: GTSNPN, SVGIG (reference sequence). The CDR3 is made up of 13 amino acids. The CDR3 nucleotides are TGTGCGTGGGAGCTAGCGGGAGGGGATGAGCAGTTCCTC. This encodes CAWELAGGDEQFL.

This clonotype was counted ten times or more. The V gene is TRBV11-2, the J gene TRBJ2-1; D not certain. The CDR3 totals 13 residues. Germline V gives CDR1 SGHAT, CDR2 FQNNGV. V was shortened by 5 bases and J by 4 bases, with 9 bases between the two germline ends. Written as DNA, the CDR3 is TGTGCCAGCAGCCGCCCAGGATACAATGAGCAGTTCTTC. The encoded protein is CASSRPGYNEQFF.

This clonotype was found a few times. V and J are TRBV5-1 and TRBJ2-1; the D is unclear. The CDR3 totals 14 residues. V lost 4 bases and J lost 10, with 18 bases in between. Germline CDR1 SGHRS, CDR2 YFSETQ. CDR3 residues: CASSALRAGLEQFF. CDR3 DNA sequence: TGCGCCAGCAGCGCACTACGGGCTGGGCTCGAGCAGTTCTTC.

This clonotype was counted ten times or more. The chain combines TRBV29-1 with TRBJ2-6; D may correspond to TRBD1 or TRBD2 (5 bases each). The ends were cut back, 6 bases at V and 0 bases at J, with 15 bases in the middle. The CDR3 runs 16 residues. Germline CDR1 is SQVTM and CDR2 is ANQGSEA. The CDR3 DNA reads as TGCAGCGTGTCGGGGACGGCGAGCTCTGGGGCCAACGTCCTGACTTTC. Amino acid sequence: CSVSGTASSGANVLTF.

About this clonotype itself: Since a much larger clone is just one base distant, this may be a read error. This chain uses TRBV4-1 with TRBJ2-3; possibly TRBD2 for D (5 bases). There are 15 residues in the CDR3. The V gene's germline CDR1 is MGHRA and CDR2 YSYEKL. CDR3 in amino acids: CASCQGSGITDTQYF. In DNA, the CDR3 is TGCGCCAGCTGCCAAGGGTCGGGAATCACAGATACGCAGTATTTT.

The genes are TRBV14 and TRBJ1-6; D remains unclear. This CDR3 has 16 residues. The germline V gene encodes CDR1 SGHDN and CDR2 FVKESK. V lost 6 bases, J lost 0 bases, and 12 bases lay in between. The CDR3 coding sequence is TGTGCCAGCAGAGGATCGGGAAGCTCCTATAATTCACCCCTCCACTTT. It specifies CASRGSGSSYNSPLHF.

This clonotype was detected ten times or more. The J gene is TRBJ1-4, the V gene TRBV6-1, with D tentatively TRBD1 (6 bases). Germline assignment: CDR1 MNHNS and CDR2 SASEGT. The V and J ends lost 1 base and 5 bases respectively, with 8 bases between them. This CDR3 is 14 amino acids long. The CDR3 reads CASSEDRVNEKLFF. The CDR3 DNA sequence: TGTGCCAGCAGTGAAGACAGGGTCAATGAAAAACTGTTTTTT.

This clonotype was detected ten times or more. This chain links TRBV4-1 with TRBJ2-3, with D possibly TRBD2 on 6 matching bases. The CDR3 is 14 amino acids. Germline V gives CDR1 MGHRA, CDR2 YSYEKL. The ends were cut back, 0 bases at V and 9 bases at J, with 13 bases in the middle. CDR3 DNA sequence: TGCGCCAGCAGCCAAGAAGGTACCGCGGGGACGCAGTATTTT. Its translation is CASSQEGTAGTQYF.

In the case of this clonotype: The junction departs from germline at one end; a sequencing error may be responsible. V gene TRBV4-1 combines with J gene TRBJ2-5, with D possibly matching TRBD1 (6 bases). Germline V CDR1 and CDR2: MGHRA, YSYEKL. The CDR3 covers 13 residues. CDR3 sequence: CASSHVGGETRYF. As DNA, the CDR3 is TGCGCCAGCAGCCACGTAGGGGGAGAGACCCGGTACTTC.

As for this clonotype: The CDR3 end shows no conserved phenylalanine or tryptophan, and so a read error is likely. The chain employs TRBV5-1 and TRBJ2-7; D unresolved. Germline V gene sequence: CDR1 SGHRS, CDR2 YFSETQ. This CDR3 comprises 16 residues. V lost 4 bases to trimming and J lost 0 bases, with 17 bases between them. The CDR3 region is CASSPNSATASYEQYI. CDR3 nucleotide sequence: TGCGCCAGCAGCCCGAACTCAGCAACAGCCTCCTACGAGCAGTACATC.

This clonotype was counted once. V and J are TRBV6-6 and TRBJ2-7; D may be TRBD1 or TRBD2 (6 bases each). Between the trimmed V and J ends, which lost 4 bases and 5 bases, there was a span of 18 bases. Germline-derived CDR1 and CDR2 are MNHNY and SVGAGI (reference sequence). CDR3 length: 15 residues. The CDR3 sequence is CASSFGGLGGNEQYF. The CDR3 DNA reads TGTGCCAGCAGTTTTGGGGGGCTAGGGGGAAACGAGCAGTACTTC.

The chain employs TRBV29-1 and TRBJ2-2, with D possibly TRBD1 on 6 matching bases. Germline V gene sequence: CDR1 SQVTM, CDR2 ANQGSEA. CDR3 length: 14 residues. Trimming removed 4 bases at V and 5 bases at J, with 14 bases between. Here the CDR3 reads CSVVNRVETGELFF. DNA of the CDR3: TGCAGCGTTGTCAACAGGGTGGAGACCGGGGAGCTGTTTTTT.

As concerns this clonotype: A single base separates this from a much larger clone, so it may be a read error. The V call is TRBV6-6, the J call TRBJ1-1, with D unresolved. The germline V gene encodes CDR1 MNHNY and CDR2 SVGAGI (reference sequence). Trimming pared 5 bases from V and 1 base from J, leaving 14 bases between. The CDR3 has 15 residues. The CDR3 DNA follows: TGTGCCAGCAGTACTGGCCGATTTCGGAACACTGAAGCTTTCTTT. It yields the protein CASSTGRFRNTEAFF.

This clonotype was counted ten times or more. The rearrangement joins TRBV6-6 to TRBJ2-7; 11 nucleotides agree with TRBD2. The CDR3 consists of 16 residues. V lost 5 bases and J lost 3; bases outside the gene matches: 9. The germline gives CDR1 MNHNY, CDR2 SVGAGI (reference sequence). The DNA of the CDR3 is TGTGCCAGCAGTACGGGACTAGCGGAGCGCCACTACGAGCAGTACTTC. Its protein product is CASSTGLAERHYEQYF.

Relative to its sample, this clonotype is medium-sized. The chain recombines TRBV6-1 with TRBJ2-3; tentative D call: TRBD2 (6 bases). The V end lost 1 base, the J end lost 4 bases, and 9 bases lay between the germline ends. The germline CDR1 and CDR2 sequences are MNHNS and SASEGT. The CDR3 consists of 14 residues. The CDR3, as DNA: TGTGCCAGCAGTGAAGGACTAGGGCCAGATACGCAGTATTTT. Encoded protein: CASSEGLGPDTQYF.

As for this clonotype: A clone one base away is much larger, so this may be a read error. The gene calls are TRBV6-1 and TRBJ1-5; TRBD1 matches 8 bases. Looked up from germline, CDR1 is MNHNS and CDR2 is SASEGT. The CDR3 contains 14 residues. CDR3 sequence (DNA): TGTGCCAGCGACAGGGGTTATAGCAATCAGCCCCAGCTTTTT. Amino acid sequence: CASDRGYSNQPQLF.